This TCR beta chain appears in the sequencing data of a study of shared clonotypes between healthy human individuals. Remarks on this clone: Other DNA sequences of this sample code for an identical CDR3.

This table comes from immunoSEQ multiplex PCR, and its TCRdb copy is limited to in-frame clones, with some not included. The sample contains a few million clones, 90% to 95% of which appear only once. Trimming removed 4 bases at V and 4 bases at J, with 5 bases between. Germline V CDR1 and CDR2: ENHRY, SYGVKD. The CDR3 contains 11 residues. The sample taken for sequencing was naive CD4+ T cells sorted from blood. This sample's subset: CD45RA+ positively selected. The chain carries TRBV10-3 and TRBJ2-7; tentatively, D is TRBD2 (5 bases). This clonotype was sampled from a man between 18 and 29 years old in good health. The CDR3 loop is CAISGEYEQYF. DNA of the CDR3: TGTGCCATCAGTGGGGAGTACGAGCAGTACTTC.